This TCR beta chain was obtained from a study of Graves' ophthalmopathy and Graves' hyperthyroidism. For the study at large: Peripheral blood was collected at initial diagnosis, before any treatment. Overall study results and limits: Forecasting of ophthalmopathy progression by the model achieved about 69% sensitivity and around 77% specificity.

This clonotype was recorded at least ten times. The target antigen is unknown. The V and J ends lost 5 bases and 2 bases respectively, with 9 bases between them. The CDR3 sequence is 13 residues long. Germline V gene sequence: CDR1 SNHLY, CDR2 FYNNEI. Other autoimmune diseases, uncontrolled infections, pregnancy or lactation led to the exclusion of patients. The PBMCs originated from less than 13 ml of fresh peripheral blood. The authors amplified TCR beta CDR3 regions, and they did so from RNA transcripts for repertoire sequencing. Second-round multiplex PCR came after first-round RT-PCR with HTBI primers. TCRdb recomputed calls from the multiplex PCR reads with MiXCR, one row per CDR3 protein. The profile shows a few hundred thousand distinct CDR3 sequences, 15% of them singletons.

Material for sequencing was peripheral blood. This clonotype was obtained from a woman aged 18-29 years with stable Graves' hyperthyroidism. This sequence joins TRBV2 and TRBJ2-5; the D gene is possibly TRBD1 (6 bases). The CDR3 region is CASSTRGQETQYF. The CDR3 nucleotides are TGTGCCAGCAGTACCAGGGGTCAAGAGACCCAGTACTTC.